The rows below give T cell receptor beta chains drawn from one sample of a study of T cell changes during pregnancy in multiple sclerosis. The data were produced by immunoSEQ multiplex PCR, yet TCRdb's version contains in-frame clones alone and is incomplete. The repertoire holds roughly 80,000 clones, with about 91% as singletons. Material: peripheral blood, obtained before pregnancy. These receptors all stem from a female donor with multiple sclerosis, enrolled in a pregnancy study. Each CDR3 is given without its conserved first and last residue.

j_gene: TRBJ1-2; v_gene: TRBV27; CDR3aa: ASSLRTGYGYT
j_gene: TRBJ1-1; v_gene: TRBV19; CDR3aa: ASSINERGRVNTEAF
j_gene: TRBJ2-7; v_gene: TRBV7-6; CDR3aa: ASSLYRTYEQY
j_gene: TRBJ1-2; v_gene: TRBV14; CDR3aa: ASSLQGARTSYYGYT
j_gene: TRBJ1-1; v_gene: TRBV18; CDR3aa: ASSLRHPKGGMNTEAF
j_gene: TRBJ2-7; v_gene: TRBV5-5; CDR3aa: ASSPGQTYEQY
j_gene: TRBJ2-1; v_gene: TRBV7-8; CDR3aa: ASSTTGVRYRHNEQF
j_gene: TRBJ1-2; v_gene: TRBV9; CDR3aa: ASSVGSYGYT
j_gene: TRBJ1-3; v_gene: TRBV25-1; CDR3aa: ASSGIPPYQEAGDTIY
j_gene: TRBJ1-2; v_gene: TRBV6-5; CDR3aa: ASGTGSYT
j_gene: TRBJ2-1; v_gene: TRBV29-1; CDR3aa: SVCVASLGNEQF
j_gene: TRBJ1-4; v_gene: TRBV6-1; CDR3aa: ASSVAGWWTNEKLF
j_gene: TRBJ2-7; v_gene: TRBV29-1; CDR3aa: SVEDAPYEQY
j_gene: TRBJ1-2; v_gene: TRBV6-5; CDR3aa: ASSYRRNNYGYT
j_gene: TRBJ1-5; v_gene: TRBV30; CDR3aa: AWSHNRGQAISNQPQH
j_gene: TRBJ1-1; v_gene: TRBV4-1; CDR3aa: ASSQSQGALTEAF
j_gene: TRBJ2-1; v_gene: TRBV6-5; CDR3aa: ASSGQTSGYNEQF
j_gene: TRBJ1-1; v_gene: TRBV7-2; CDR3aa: ASSLGRGEAF
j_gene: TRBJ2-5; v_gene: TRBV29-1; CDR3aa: SVPVGGAGETQY
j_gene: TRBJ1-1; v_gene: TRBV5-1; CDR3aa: ASSFRDRGEAF
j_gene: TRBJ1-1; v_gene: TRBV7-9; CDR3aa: ASSPRTGGANTEAF
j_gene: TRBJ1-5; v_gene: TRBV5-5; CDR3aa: ASSLALSGAYEPQH
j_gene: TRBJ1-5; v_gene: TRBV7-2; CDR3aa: ASSPGGQPQH
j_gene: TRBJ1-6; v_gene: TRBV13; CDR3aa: ASSQGAISPLH
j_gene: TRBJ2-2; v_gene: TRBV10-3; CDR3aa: AISEAGQGAAGELF
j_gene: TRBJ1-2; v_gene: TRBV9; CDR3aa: ASSGDMVTRAYYGYT
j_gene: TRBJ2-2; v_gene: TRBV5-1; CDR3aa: ASSPGGTGVDAGELF
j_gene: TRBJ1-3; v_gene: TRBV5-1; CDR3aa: ASSSGYSGNTIY
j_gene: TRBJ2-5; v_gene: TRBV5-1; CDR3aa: ASSTGEETQY
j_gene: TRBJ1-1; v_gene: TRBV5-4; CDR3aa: ASSGGTVRVF
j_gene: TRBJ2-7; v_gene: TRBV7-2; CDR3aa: ASSIEPYRTYEQY
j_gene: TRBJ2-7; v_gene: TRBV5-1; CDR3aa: ASSLAKLSSYEQY
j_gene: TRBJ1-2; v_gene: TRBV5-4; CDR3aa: AFWGGEGYT
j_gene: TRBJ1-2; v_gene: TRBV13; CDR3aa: ASSRDRDYGYT
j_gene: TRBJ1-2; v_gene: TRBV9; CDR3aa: ASSGYRVNYGYT
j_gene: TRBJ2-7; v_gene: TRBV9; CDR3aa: ASSEGGGSYEQY
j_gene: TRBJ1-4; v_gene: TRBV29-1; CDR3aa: SVRTGGGEKLF
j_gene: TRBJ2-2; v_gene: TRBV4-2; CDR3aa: ASSQIAAVGNTGELF
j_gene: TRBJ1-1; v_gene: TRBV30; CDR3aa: AWSVRREGLGTEAF
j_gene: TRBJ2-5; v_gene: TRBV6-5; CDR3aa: ASSTSGGQETQY
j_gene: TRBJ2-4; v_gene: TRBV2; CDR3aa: ASTQGENIQY
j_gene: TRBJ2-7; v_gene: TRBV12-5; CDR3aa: ASGPNDRAASYEQY
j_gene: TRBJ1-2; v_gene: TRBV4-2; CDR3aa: ASSQESGGYT
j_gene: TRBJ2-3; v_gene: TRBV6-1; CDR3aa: ASSVSGNTDTQY
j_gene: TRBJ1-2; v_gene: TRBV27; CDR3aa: ASSLVGAGYGYT
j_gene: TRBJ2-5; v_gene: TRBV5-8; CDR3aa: ASSLGQVDGGKETQY
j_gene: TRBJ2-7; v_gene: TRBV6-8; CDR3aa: ASSYSLMRTGDEQY
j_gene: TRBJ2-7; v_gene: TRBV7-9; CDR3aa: ASNKQGASGYEQY
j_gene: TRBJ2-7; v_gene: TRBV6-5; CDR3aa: ASSYSPGGAYEQY
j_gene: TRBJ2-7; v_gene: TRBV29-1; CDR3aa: SAEVGTGYEQY